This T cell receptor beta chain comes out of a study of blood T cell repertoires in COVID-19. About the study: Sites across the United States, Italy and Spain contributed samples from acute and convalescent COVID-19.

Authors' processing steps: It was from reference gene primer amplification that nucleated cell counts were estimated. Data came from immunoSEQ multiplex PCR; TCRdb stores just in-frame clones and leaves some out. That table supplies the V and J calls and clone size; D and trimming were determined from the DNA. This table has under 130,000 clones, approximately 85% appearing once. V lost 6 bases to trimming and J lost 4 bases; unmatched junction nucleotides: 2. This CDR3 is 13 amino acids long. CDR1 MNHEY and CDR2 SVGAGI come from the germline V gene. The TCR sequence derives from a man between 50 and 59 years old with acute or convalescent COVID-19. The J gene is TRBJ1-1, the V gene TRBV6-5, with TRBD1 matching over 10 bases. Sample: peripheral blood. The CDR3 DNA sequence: TGTGCCAGCAGATGGACAGGGGGCACTGAAGCTTTCTTT. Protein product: CASRWTGGTEAFF.